Below are 18 T cell receptor beta chains sequenced from a single sample in a study of T cells in Graves' hyperthyroidism and ophthalmopathy. The TCR beta CDR3 regions underwent amplification using RNA transcripts as the source. TCR CDR3 underwent first-round RT-PCR with the HTBI primer set. Each CDR3 protein is one row after TCRdb ran MiXCR on the multiplex PCR reads. In the table there are about 560,000 distinct CDR3 sequences, roughly 50% of which are singletons. The sample was peripheral blood or thyroid tissue (not recorded which). Receptors were obtained from a woman under 30 with Graves' hyperthyroidism.

The rearrangement links TRBV27 to TRBJ1-5; a possible D gene is TRBD1 (6 bases). CDR3 length equals 15 residues. Trimming shortened V by 1 base and J by 3 bases, and 10 bases separated the two germline ends. Looked up from germline, CDR1 is MNHEY and CDR2 is SMNVEV (reference sequence). The CDR3 spells CASSLLQGVNQPQHF. The CDR3 DNA follows: TGTGCCAGCAGTTTATTACAGGGCGTCAATCAGCCCCAGCATTTT.

This chain joins TRBV9 and TRBJ1-3; possibly TRBD1 for D (6 bases). The CDR3 runs to 15 residues. Germline CDR1 reads SGDLS; CDR2 reads YYNGEE. V lost 3 bases to trimming and J lost 0 bases, with 10 bases between them. This chain's CDR3 is CASSDGQSSGNTIYF. The CDR3 nucleotides are TGTGCCAGCAGCGACGGACAGAGCTCTGGAAACACCATATATTTT.

J is TRBJ2-7 and V is TRBV24-1, with 9 nucleotides matching TRBD1. The germline CDR1 and CDR2 sequences are KGHDR and SFDVKD. Germline trimming cut 2 bases from V and 2 bases from J; bases unmatched to any gene: 12. The CDR3 has 18 amino acids. The CDR3: CATSDCWDRVGGPYEQYF. The CDR3, as DNA: TGTGCCACCAGTGATTGCTGGGACAGGGTAGGCGGGCCCTACGAGCAGTACTTC.

This clonotype was detected many times. The chain couples TRBV24-1 to TRBJ1-2; D is unclear. Trimming took 9 bases from V and 3 from J, leaving 10 bases between them. Germline CDR1 and CDR2: KGHDR and SFDVKD. This CDR3 has 12 amino acids. For the CDR3, the DNA is TGTGCCACCCATGACCCTTACTATGGCTACACCTTC. Its protein is CATHDPYYGYTF.

This clonotype was seen only a few times. The chain combines TRBV2 with TRBJ2-2, with D possibly being TRBD1 (6 bases). CDR3 length equals 14 residues. The germline CDR1 and CDR2 sequences are SNHLY and FYNNEI. V lost 1 base and J 8 bases, leaving 11 bases between the germline ends. This chain's CDR3 is CASSEGQGIGELFF. The CDR3 DNA is TGTGCCAGCAGTGAAGGGCAGGGGATAGGGGAGCTGTTTTTT.

This sequence joins TRBV29-1 and TRBJ2-5; TRBD1 is a possible D gene (6 bases). The CDR3 runs to 11 residues. Per the germline V gene, CDR1 is SQVTM and CDR2 is ANQGSEA. Trimming removed 6 bases from V and 5 bases from J, with 10 bases in between. Here the CDR3 reads CSVGASETQYF. CDR3 DNA: TGCAGCGTGGGGGCATCGGAGACCCAGTACTTC. Full variable domain (rest looked up from reference TRBV29-1 and TRBJ2-5): SAVISQKPSRDICQRGTSLTIQCQVDSQVTMMFWYRQQPGQSLTLIATANQGSEATYESGFVIDKFPISRPNLTFSTLTVSNMSPEDSSIYLCSVGASETQYFGPGTRLLVL.

The V gene is TRBV2, the J gene TRBJ2-5; tentatively, D is TRBD1 (6 bases). V lost 5 bases, J lost 5 bases, and 15 bases lay in between. CDR3 length: 14 residues. Germline CDR1 and CDR2: SNHLY and FYNNEI. The CDR3 DNA follows: TGTGCCAGCAGTCGGGACATCCCAGGGGAGACCCAGTACTTC. This encodes CASSRDIPGETQYF.

As for this clonotype: One end of the junction fails to match germline, which may point to a read error. The V and J genes are TRBV10-3 and TRBJ2-7, with TRBD2 identical over 7 bases. The CDR3 covers 14 residues. The germline gives CDR1 ENHRY, CDR2 SYGVKD. CDR3 nucleotides: TGTGCCAGCAGTCCCGGGAGGATACCCTACGAGCAGTACTTC. Amino acid sequence: CASSPGRIPYEQYF.

This clonotype was detected a few times. This rearrangement joins TRBV7-2 to TRBJ1-4; possible D gene TRBD1, 5 bases. V was shortened by 7 bases and J by 9 bases, with 12 bases between the two germline ends. The CDR3 sequence is 12 residues long. Germline CDR1 reads SGHTA; CDR2 reads FQGNSA. CDR3 coding DNA: TGTGCCAGCATCAGTTGGGGGAAAAAACTGTTTTTT. Amino acids: CASISWGKKLFF.

Notes on this clonotype: One junction end disagrees with the germline gene, perhaps due to a read error. V is TRBV10-3 and J is TRBJ1-4; 9 bases match TRBD1. The CDR3 has 14 residues. Germline CDR1 is ENHRY and CDR2 is SYGVKD. The CDR3 nucleotides are TGTGCCAGCAGTGACGGGACAGGGTATGAAAAACTGTTTTTT. Protein product: CASSDGTGYEKLFF.

This clonotype has just one count. V usage is TRBV19 and J usage is TRBJ2-6; the D gene is possibly TRBD1 (6 bases). This CDR3 comprises 15 residues. CDR1 is LNHDA, CDR2 SQIVND, per germline (reference sequence). V lost 8 bases to trimming and J lost 1 base, with 12 bases between them. The DNA for the CDR3 is TGTGCCAGTCGCAGGACAGTGTCTGGGGCCAACGTCCTGACTTTC. Translated: CASRRTVSGANVLTF.

V is TRBV20-1 and J is TRBJ1-5; D gene unclear. The CDR3 is made up of 15 amino acids. The germline V and J ends were trimmed by 0 bases and 3 bases, with 12 bases remaining between them. Germline CDR1 is DFQATT and CDR2 is SNEGSKA (reference sequence). CDR3 residues: CSARDHLGFNQPQHF. In nucleotides, the CDR3 is TGCAGTGCTAGAGATCATCTAGGGTTCAATCAGCCCCAGCATTTT.

This chain connects TRBV2 to TRBJ2-5; tentative D call: TRBD2 (6 bases). Germline CDR1 and CDR2: SNHLY and FYNNEI. This CDR3 comprises 14 residues. V was clipped by 7 bases and J by 4 bases, with 16 bases between them. The CDR3 DNA reads as TGTGCCAGCAAGGACGGGAGTGGACGAGAGACCCAGTACTTC. Protein product: CASKDGSGRETQYF.

The chain carries TRBV29-1 and TRBJ2-5; TRBD1 matches at 9 bases. This CDR3 has 13 amino acids. V lost 5 bases to trimming and J lost 5 bases; unmatched junction nucleotides: 6. Germline V gene sequence: CDR1 SQVTM, CDR2 ANQGSEA. The CDR3 here is CSVTGGAEETQYF. CDR3 DNA sequence: TGCAGCGTTACAGGGGGCGCGGAGGAGACCCAGTACTTC.

For this clonotype: The junction departs from the called germline gene at one end, perhaps through a read error. The chain combines TRBV24-1 with TRBJ2-6, with a possible D match to TRBD1 (6 bases). The CDR3 consists of 15 residues. Looked up from germline, CDR1 is KGHDR and CDR2 is SFDVKD. The CDR3 nucleotides read TGTGCCATCAGTGACACAGGGTCTGGGGCCAACGTCCTGACTTTC. Protein product: CAISDTGSGANVLTF.

To note about this clonotype: This clone may be a read error of a much larger clone one base away. The chain couples TRBV19 to TRBJ1-5, with a tentative D call TRBD1 (5 bases). The ends were cut back, 9 bases at V and 7 bases at J, with 13 bases in the middle. The CDR3 is 12 amino acids. Germline V gives CDR1 LNHDA, CDR2 SQIVND (reference sequence). DNA for the CDR3: TGTGCCAGCACCAGGGACCGGCAGCCCCAGCATTTT. Translating gives CASTRDRQPQHF. The full variable domain, completed using reference TRBV19 and TRBJ1-5, is DGGITQSPKYLFRKEGQNVTLSCEQNLNHDAMYWYRQDPGQGLRLIYYSQIVNDFQKGDIAEGYSVSREKKESFPLTVTSAQKNPTAFYLCASTRDRQPQHFGDGTRLSIL.

This clonotype was found many times. The chain couples TRBV7-9 to TRBJ1-6, with D maybe TRBD1 (5 bases). Germline V lookup: CDR1 SEHNR, CDR2 FQNEAQ (reference sequence). Trimming removed 4 bases at V and 4 bases at J, with 8 bases between. The CDR3 is made up of 14 amino acids. The DNA for the CDR3 is TGTGCCAGCAGCTCCACAGGTTATAATTCACCCCTCCACTTT. Residues: CASSSTGYNSPLHF.

The sample holds a few counts of this clonotype. The rearrangement joins TRBV19 to TRBJ1-2; D not resolved. V lost 6 bases to trimming and J lost 0 bases, with 8 bases between them. The V gene's germline CDR1 is LNHDA and CDR2 SQIVND (reference sequence). The CDR3 runs to 13 residues. The CDR3 reads CASRNRANYGYTF. The DNA of the CDR3 is TGTGCCAGTAGGAATAGAGCTAACTATGGCTACACCTTC.